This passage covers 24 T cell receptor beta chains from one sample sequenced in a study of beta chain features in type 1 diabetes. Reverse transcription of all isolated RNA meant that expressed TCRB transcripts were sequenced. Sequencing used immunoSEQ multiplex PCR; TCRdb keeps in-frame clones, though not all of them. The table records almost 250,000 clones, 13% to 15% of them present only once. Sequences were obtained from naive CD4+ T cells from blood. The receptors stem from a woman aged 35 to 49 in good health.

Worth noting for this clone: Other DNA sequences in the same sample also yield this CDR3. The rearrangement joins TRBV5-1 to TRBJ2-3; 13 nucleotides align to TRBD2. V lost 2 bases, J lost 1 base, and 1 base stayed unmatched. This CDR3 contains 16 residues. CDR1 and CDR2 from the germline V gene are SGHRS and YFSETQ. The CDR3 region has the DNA TGCGCCAGCAGCTTCGGACTAGCGGGGGGCACAGATACGCAGTATTTT. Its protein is CASSFGLAGGTDTQYF.

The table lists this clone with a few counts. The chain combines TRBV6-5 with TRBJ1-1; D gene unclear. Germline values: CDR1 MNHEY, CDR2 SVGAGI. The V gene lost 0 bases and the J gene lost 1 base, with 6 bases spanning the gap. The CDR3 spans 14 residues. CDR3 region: CASSYSAGNTEAFF. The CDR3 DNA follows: TGTGCCAGCAGTTACTCCGCGGGGAACACTGAAGCTTTCTTT.

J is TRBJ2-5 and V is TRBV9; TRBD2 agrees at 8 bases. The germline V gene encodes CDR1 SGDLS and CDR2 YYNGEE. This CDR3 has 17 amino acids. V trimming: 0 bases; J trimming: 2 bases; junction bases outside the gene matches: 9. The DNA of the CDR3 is TGTGCCAGCAGCGTAGCTACTAGAGGCGGGGGGCAAGAGACCCAGTACTTC. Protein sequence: CASSVATRGGGQETQYF.

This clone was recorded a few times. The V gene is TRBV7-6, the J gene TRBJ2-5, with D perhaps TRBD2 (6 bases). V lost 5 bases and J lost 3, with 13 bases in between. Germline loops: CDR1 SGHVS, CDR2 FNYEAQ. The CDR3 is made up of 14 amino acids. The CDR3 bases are TGTGCCAGCAGCAATCCTTGGGGGGAAGAGACCCAGTACTTC. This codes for CASSNPWGEETQYF.

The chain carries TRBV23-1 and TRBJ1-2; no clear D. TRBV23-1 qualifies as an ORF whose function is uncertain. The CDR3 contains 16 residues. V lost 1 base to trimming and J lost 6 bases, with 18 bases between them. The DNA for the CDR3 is TGCGCCAGCAGTCAATTGCGGTGGAGACCTGGAAATGGCTACACCTTC. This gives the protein CASSQLRWRPGNGYTF.

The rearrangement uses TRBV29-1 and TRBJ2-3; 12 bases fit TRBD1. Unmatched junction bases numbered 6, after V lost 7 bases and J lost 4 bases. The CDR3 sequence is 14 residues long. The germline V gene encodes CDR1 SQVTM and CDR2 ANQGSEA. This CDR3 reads CSGTGTGGADTQYF. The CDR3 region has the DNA TGCAGCGGCACCGGGACAGGGGGCGCAGATACGCAGTATTTT.

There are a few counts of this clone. The DNA of the CDR3 is TGTGCCAGCAGTTATCGGACTAGCGCCTTTGGGGATGAGCAGTTCTTC. This encodes CASSYRTSAFGDEQFF. V usage is TRBV6-6 and J usage is TRBJ2-1; 9 nucleotides match TRBD2. The CDR3 covers 16 residues. CDR1 and CDR2 from the germline V gene are MNHNY and SVGAGI (reference sequence). The V segment lost 3 bases and the J segment 8 bases; nucleotides outside the gene matches: 11.

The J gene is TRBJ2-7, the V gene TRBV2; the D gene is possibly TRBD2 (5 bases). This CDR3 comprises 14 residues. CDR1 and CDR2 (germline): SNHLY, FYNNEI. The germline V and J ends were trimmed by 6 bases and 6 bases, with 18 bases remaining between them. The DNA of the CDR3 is TGTGCCAGCAGCGTACAAGGACTCCCCGGCGAGCAGTACTTC. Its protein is CASSVQGLPGEQYF.

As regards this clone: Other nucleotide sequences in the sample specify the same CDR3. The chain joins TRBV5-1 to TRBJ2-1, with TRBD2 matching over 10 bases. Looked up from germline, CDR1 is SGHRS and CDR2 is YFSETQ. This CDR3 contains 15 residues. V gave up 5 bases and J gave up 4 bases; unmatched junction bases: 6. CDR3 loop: CASSLAGGVYNEQFF. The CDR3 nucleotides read TGCGCCAGCAGTTTAGCGGGGGGTGTTTACAATGAGCAGTTCTTC.

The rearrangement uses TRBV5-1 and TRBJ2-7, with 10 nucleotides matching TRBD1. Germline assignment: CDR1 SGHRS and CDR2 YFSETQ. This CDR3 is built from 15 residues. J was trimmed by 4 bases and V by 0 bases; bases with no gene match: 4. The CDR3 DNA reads TGCGCCAGCAGCTTGGTAGGGACAGGGGATTACGAGCAGTACTTC. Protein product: CASSLVGTGDYEQYF.

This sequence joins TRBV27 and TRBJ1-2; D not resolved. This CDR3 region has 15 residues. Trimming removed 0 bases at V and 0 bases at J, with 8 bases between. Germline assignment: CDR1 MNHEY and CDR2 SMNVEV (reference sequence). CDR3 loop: CASSLSQVANYGYTF. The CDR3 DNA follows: TGTGCCAGCAGTTTATCGCAGGTAGCTAACTATGGCTACACCTTC.

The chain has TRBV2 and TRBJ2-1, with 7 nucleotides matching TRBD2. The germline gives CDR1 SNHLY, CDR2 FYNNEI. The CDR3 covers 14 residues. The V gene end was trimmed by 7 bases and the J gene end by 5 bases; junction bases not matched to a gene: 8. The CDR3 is CASIGLADNNEQFF. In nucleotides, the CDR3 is TGTGCCAGCATCGGGCTAGCGGATAACAATGAGCAGTTCTTC.

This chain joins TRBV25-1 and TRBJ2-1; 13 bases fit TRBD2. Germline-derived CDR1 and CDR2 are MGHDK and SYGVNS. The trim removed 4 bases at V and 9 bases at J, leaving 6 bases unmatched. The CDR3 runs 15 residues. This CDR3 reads CASSALAGGPGEQFF. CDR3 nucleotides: TGTGCCAGCAGTGCACTAGCGGGGGGGCCTGGTGAGCAGTTCTTC. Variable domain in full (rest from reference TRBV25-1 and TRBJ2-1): EADIYQTPRYLVIGTGKKITLECSQTMGHDKMYWYQQDPGMELHLIHYSYGVNSTEKGDLSSESTVSRIRTEHFPLTLESARPSHTSQYLCASSALAGGPGEQFFGPGTRLTVL.

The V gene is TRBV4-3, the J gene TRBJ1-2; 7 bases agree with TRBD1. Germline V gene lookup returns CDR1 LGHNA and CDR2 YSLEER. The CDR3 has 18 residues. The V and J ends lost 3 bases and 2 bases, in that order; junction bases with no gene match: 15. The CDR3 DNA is TGCGCCAGCAGCCACCTCGCCCCGAGGACAGGCGGAAACTATGGCTACACCTTC. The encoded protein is CASSHLAPRTGGNYGYTF.

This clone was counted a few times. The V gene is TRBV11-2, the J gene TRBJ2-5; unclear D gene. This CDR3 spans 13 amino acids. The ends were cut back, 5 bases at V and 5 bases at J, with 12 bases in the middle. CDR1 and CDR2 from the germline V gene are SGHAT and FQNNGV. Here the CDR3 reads CASSPNFRETQYF. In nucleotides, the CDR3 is TGTGCCAGCAGCCCCAACTTCCGCGAGACCCAGTACTTC.

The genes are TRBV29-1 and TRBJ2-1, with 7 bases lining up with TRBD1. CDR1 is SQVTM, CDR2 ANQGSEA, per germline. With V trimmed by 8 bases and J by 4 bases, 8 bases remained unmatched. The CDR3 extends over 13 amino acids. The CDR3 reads CSSADRQYNEQFF. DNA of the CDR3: TGCAGCTCAGCGGACAGGCAGTACAATGAGCAGTTCTTC.

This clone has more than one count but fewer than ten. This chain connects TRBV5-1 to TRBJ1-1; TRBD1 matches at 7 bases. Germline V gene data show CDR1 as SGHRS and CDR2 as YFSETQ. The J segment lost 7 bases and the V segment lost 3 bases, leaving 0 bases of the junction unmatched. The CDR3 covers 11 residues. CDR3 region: CASSYRGEAFF. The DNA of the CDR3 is TGCGCCAGCAGCTACAGGGGTGAAGCTTTCTTT.

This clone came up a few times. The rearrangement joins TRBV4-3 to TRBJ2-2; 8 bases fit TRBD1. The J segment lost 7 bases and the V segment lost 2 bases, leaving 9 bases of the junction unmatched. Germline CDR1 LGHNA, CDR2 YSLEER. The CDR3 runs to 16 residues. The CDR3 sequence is CASSQRQGAGNGELFF. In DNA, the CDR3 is TGCGCCAGCAGCCAACGGCAGGGGGCTGGTAACGGGGAGCTGTTTTTT.

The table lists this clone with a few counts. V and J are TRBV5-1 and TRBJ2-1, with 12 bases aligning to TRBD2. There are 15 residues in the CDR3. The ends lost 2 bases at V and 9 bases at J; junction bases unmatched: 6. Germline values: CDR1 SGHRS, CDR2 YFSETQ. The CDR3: CASSFLAGGQGEQFF. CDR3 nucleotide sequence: TGCGCCAGCAGCTTCCTAGCGGGGGGGCAGGGTGAGCAGTTCTTC.

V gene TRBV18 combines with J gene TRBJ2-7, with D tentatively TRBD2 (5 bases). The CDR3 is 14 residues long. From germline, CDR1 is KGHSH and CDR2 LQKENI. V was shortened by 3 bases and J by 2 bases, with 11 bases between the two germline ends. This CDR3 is CASSPSSAAYEQYF. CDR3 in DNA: TGTGCCAGCTCACCCAGTAGCGCCGCCTACGAGCAGTACTTC.

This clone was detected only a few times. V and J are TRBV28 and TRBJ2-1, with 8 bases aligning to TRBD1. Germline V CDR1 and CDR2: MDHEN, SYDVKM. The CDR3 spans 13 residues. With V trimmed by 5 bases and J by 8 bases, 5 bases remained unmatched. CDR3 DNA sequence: TGTGCCAGCAGTCTGGACAGGGTCGATGAGCAGTTCTTC. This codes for CASSLDRVDEQFF.

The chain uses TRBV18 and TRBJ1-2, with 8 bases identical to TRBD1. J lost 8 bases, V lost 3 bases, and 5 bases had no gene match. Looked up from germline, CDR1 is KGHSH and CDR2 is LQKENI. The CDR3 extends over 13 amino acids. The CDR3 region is CASSPMTGEGYTF. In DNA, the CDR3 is TGTGCCAGCTCACCGATGACAGGGGAAGGCTACACCTTC.

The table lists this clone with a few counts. CDR3 DNA sequence: TGCGCCAGCAGCATTGGCCCTGGAGAGACCCAGTACTTC. As protein: CASSIGPGETQYF. The rearrangement joins TRBV4-1 to TRBJ2-5, with D hard to call. This CDR3 contains 13 residues. From germline, CDR1 is MGHRA and CDR2 YSYEKL. V gave up 5 bases and J gave up 4 bases, with 11 bases separating them.

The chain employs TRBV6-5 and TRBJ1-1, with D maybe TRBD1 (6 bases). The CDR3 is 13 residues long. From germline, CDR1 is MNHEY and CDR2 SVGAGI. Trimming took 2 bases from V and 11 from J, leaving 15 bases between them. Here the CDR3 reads CASSYAARGRAFF. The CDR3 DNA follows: TGTGCCAGCAGTTACGCCGCCAGGGGACGTGCTTTCTTT.